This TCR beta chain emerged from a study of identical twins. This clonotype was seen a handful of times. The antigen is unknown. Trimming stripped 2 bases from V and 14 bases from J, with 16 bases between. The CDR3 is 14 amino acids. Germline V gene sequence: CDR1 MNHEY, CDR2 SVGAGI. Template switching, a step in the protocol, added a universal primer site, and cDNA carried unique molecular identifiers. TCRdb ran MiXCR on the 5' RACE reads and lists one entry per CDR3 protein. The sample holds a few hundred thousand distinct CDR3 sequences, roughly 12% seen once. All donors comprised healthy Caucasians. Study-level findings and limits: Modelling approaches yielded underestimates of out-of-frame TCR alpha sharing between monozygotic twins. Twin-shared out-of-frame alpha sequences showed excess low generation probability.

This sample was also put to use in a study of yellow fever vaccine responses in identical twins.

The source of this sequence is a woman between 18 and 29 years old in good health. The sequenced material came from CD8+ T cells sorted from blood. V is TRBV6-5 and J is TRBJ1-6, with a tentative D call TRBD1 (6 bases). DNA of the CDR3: TGTGCCAGCAGTTACGGGACACCGGCTGTGGCCCTCCACTTT. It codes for CASSYGTPAVALHF.